The 26 T cell receptor beta chains reported below all come from one sample, sequenced in a study of blood T cell repertoires in COVID-19. TCRdb keeps only in-frame clones here, not all; method: immunoSEQ multiplex PCR. The sample has more than 80,000 clones; approximately 86% are singletons. The sequenced material came from peripheral blood. Receptor source: an elderly man with acute or convalescent COVID-19.

The chain uses TRBV28 and TRBJ2-7, with 7 bases lining up with TRBD1. The CDR3 sequence is 14 residues long. CDR1 MDHEN and CDR2 SYDVKM come from the germline V gene. The J segment lost 5 bases and the V segment lost 7 bases, leaving 11 bases of the junction unmatched. The CDR3 DNA follows: TGTGCCAGCAACGAGGGGGCAATACCTAACGAGCAGTACTTC. Amino acid sequence: CASNEGAIPNEQYF.

The chain combines TRBV28 with TRBJ1-1; a weak D match, TRBD1 (5 bases). V was cut by 7 bases and J by 8 bases, with 17 bases left in between. The CDR3 extends over 13 amino acids. CDR1 and CDR2 from the germline V gene are MDHEN and SYDVKM. As DNA, the CDR3 is TGTGCCAGCACCCGTGGGGGGGAACTGGAAGCTTTCTTT. Its protein product is CASTRGGELEAFF.

V usage is TRBV27 and J usage is TRBJ2-7; TRBD2 aligns across 10 bases. The germline CDR1 and CDR2 sequences are MNHEY and SMNVEV (reference sequence). J lost 5 bases, V lost 5 bases, and 6 bases had no gene match. The CDR3 covers 14 residues. The chain's CDR3 is CASSPGLASHEQYF. The CDR3 DNA reads TGTGCCAGCAGTCCGGGACTAGCGAGCCACGAGCAGTACTTC.

The chain combines TRBV5-1 with TRBJ2-2, with a weak D call TRBD1 (5 bases). The CDR3 spans 15 residues. Looked up from germline, CDR1 is SGHRS and CDR2 is YFSETQ. V lost 3 bases and J lost 4, with 13 bases in between. DNA for the CDR3: TGCGCCAGCAGCTCTTCAGGGCCGGGCACCGGGGAGCTGTTTTTT. Its translation is CASSSSGPGTGELFF.

This clone was detected only a few times. The chain is built from TRBV6-2 or TRBV6-3 and TRBJ2-1, with 12 positions matching TRBD2. The CDR3 length is 16 residues. The V gene's germline CDR1 is MNHEY and CDR2 SVGEGT. The trim removed 6 bases at V and 4 bases at J, leaving 7 bases unmatched. The CDR3 DNA reads TGTGCCAGCAGCCGACTAGCGGGAGCCCCTTACAATGAGCAGTTCTTC. It translates to CASSRLAGAPYNEQFF.

The rearrangement links TRBV7-8 to TRBJ1-3; weak D call: TRBD1 (6 bases). V lost 2 bases and J 0 bases, leaving 8 bases between the germline ends. CDR1 SGHVS and CDR2 FQNEAQ come from the germline V gene. The CDR3 spans 15 residues. CDR3 region: CASSLTGSSGNTIYF. In DNA form, the CDR3 reads TGTGCCAGCAGCTTAACAGGGAGCTCTGGAAACACCATATATTTT.

This rearrangement joins TRBV28 to TRBJ1-2; no reliable D call. The germline V and J ends were trimmed by 3 bases and 0 bases, with 20 bases remaining between them. This CDR3 has 18 amino acids. CDR1 is MDHEN, CDR2 SYDVKM, per germline. The CDR3 spells CASSFVGLRAASNYGYTF. DNA of the CDR3: TGTGCCAGCAGTTTTGTGGGCTTGAGGGCGGCGTCTAACTATGGCTACACCTTC.

The CDR3 region is CASSNGDPNNEQFF. The CDR3 DNA reads TGTGCCAGTAGTAACGGGGATCCCAACAATGAGCAGTTCTTC. V usage is TRBV19 and J usage is TRBJ2-1, with D possibly matching TRBD2 (5 bases). The V end was cut by 4 bases, the J end by 5 bases, with 12 bases between. The CDR3 spans 14 residues. Germline CDR1 LNHDA, CDR2 SQIVND (reference sequence).

This clone occurred a few times. This chain links TRBV5-1 with TRBJ2-5; 10 nucleotides match TRBD1. CDR1 SGHRS and CDR2 YFSETQ come from the germline V gene. The V gene end was trimmed by 4 bases and the J gene end by 5 bases; junction bases not matched to a gene: 8. CDR3 length equals 15 residues. CDR3 DNA: TGCGCCAGCAGCACTGAAGGGACAGGGGTCGAGACCCAGTACTTC. As protein: CASSTEGTGVETQYF.

V and J are TRBV10-1 and TRBJ2-5; TRBD2 matches 13 bases. Germline assignment: CDR1 WNHNN and CDR2 SYGVQD (reference sequence). This CDR3 comprises 15 residues. Unmatched junction bases numbered 3, after V lost 5 bases and J lost 3 bases. The CDR3 loop reads CASSRGLAGKETQYF. Written as DNA, the CDR3 is TGCGCCAGCAGTAGGGGACTAGCGGGAAAAGAGACCCAGTACTTC.

The chain joins TRBV7-6 to TRBJ2-2; D might be TRBD2 (5 bases). Trimming took off 9 bases at V and 2 bases at J, with 16 bases between the two ends. Germline V gene lookup returns CDR1 SGHVS and CDR2 FNYEAQ. The CDR3 is made up of 15 amino acids. CDR3 protein: CASSSSGKNTGELFF. For the CDR3, the DNA is TGTGCCAGTTCCTCCAGCGGAAAAAACACCGGGGAGCTGTTTTTT. The full variable domain, completed using reference TRBV7-6 and TRBJ2-2, is GAGVSQSPRYKVTKRGQDVALRCDPISGHVSLYWYRQALGQGPEFLTYFNYEAQQDKSGLPNDRFSAERPEGSISTLTIQRTEQRDSAMYRCASSSSGKNTGELFFGEGSRLTVL.

The rearrangement joins TRBV27 to TRBJ2-7; TRBD2 matches at 8 bases. Germline CDR1 reads MNHEY; CDR2 reads SMNVEV (reference sequence). J was trimmed by 3 bases and V by 6 bases; bases with no gene match: 7. This CDR3 is built from 14 residues. This CDR3 is CASRGTGRVYEQYF. CDR3 sequence (DNA): TGTGCCAGCAGGGGTACCGGGAGGGTCTACGAGCAGTACTTC.

The chain couples TRBV29-1 to TRBJ2-7, with TRBD2 as a possible D gene (5 bases). This CDR3 contains 11 residues. The V and J ends lost 2 bases and 7 bases respectively, with 9 bases between them. Germline assignment: CDR1 SQVTM and CDR2 ANQGSEA. Here the CDR3 DNA reads TGCAGCGTTGAACTCTCGGGGGAGCAGTACTTC. Translating it yields CSVELSGEQYF.

V usage is TRBV6-5 and J usage is TRBJ1-3, with D unclear. Germline V CDR1 and CDR2: MNHEY, SVGAGI. The V end lost 0 bases, the J end lost 0 bases, and 9 bases lay between the germline ends. The CDR3 is 16 residues long. The CDR3 loop reads CASSYSSQNSGNTIYF. For the CDR3, the DNA is TGTGCCAGCAGTTACTCCTCACAGAACTCTGGAAACACCATATATTTT.

The rearrangement links TRBV28 to TRBJ1-5, with 8 bases aligning to TRBD1. Losses at the gene ends were 5 bases for V and 5 bases for J; bases not matched to a gene: 2. CDR1 is MDHEN and CDR2 is SYDVKM in the germline V gene. CDR3 length: 13 amino acids. The CDR3 DNA reads as TGTGCCAGCAGTCCAGGGGGCTATCAGCCCCAGCATTTT. Translation: CASSPGGYQPQHF. Filled out from reference TRBV28 and TRBJ1-5, the complete variable domain reads DVKVTQSSRYLVKRTGEKVFLECVQDMDHENMFWYRQDPGLGLRLIYFSYDVKMKEKGDIPEGYSVSREKKERFSLILESASTNQTSMYLCASSPGGYQPQHFGDGTRLSIL.

This sequence joins TRBV19 and TRBJ2-1; maybe TRBD1 (8 bases). Between the trimmed V and J ends, which lost 6 bases and 7 bases, there was a span of 25 bases. Germline CDR1 and CDR2: LNHDA and SQIVND (reference sequence). The CDR3 is made up of 17 amino acids. The CDR3 protein is CASSALTGGEIGNEQFF. In nucleotides, the CDR3 is TGTGCCAGTAGCGCCCTAACAGGGGGGGAAATCGGTAATGAGCAGTTCTTC.

The chain couples TRBV30 to TRBJ2-7; TRBD2 matches at 11 bases. The CDR3 length is 15 residues. The V and J ends lost 1 base and 4 bases, in that order; junction bases with no gene match: 6. Per germline, CDR1 GTSNPN and CDR2 SVGIG (reference sequence). CDR3 in amino acids: CAWSAPGLAVYEQYF. The CDR3 region has the DNA TGTGCCTGGAGTGCACCGGGACTAGCGGTTTACGAGCAGTACTTC.

The chain employs TRBV18 and TRBJ2-1; 9 positions agree with TRBD2. CDR1 is KGHSH, CDR2 LQKENI, per germline. The CDR3 has 14 amino acids. V dropped 5 bases and J dropped 6; count of bases not matched to a gene: 5. The CDR3 loop is CASSTGTSSNEQFF. For the CDR3, the DNA is TGTGCCAGCTCAACCGGGACTAGCTCCAATGAGCAGTTCTTC.

J is TRBJ2-2 and V is TRBV18, with D tentatively TRBD2 (6 bases). Germline V gene data show CDR1 as KGHSH and CDR2 as LQKENI. The V end was cut by 3 bases, the J end by 6 bases, with 14 bases between. CDR3 length: 15 residues. The CDR3 region is CASSPTRPGAGELFF. The CDR3 DNA reads TGTGCCAGCTCACCGACTAGACCGGGTGCCGGGGAGCTGTTTTTT.

The chain links TRBV6-5 to TRBJ1-1, with D perhaps TRBD1 (5 bases). The CDR3 contains 13 residues. The V gene lost 6 bases and the J gene lost 5 bases, with 13 bases spanning the gap. The germline gives CDR1 MNHEY, CDR2 SVGAGI. The CDR3 sequence: CASRHPRGTEAFF. CDR3 in DNA: TGTGCCAGCAGGCACCCACGGGGGACTGAAGCTTTCTTT.

This rearrangement joins TRBV11-2 to TRBJ2-1; D uncertain. This CDR3 region has 16 residues. V was shortened by 3 bases and J by 0 bases, with 12 bases between the two germline ends. Germline loops: CDR1 SGHAT, CDR2 FQNNGV. The CDR3 spells CASSLAAQLSYNEQFF. The CDR3 region has the DNA TGTGCCAGCAGCTTGGCGGCCCAGCTCTCCTACAATGAGCAGTTCTTC.

The rearrangement links TRBV5-6 to TRBJ1-4; TRBD1 agrees at 8 bases. Trimming at V came to 4 bases and at J to 8 bases, leaving 7 bases not matched to a gene. CDR1 is SGHDT and CDR2 is YYEEEE in the germline V gene. The CDR3 covers 14 residues. The CDR3 here is CASSRQGRREKLFF. The DNA of the CDR3 is TGTGCCAGCAGCCGACAGGGGCGTCGAGAAAAACTGTTTTTT.

The J gene is TRBJ1-1, the V gene TRBV3-1 (or the pseudogene TRBV3-2); TRBD1 might be the D (5 bases). The CDR3 has 14 amino acids. V lost 6 bases and J 3 bases, leaving 14 bases between the germline ends. The germline CDR1 and CDR2 sequences are LGHDT and YNNKEL (reference sequence). CDR3 DNA: TGTGCCAGCAGACGTCTCGGGGGGGACACTGAAGCTTTCTTT. It yields the protein CASRRLGGDTEAFF.

This chain connects TRBV24-1 to TRBJ2-2; 10 bases map to TRBD1. Germline V CDR1 and CDR2: KGHDR, SFDVKD. The CDR3 runs to 15 residues. V shed 3 bases, J shed 4 bases, and the junction held 1 base outside the gene matches. The CDR3 reads CATSDRTGGTGELFF. Written as DNA, the CDR3 is TGTGCCACCAGTGATAGGACAGGGGGCACCGGGGAGCTGTTTTTT.

This CDR3 is CASSPNGGRALETQYF. The CDR3 DNA is TGTGCCAGCAGCCCTAACGGCGGGAGGGCCCTGGAGACCCAGTACTTC. The rearrangement uses TRBV5-4 and TRBJ2-5; 9 positions agree with TRBD2. The CDR3 has 16 amino acids. Trimming at V came to 4 bases and at J to 5 bases, leaving 12 bases not matched to a gene. The germline gives CDR1 SGHNT, CDR2 YYREEE (reference sequence). The entire variable domain, with the rest obtained from reference TRBV5-4 and TRBJ2-5, is as follows: ETGVTQSPTHLIKTRGQQVTLRCSSQSGHNTVSWYQQALGQGPQFIFQYYREEENGRGNFPPRFSGLQFPNYSSELNVNALELDDSALYLCASSPNGGRALETQYFGPGTRLLVL.

CDR3: CASSPRYGANTGELFF. CDR3 DNA sequence: TGTGCCAGCAGCCCTAGGTACGGGGCGAACACCGGGGAGCTGTTTTTT. The rearrangement links TRBV11-1 to TRBJ2-2, with D tentatively TRBD2 (5 bases). From germline, CDR1 is SGHAT and CDR2 FQDESV (reference sequence). The CDR3 length is 16 residues. Trimming cost V 5 bases and J 0 bases, with 13 bases left between them.